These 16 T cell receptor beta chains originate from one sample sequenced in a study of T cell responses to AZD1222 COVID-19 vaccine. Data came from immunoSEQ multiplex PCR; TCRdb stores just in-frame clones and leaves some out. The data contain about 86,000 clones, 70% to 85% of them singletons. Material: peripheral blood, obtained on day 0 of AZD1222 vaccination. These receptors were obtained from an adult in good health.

The DNA of the CDR3 is TGTGCCAGCTCCCCTGGACTAGCGGACTACAATGAGCAGTTCTTC. Translating it yields CASSPGLADYNEQFF. The chain is built from TRBV18 and TRBJ2-1; 10 bases align to TRBD2. V gave up 6 bases and J gave up 3 bases; unmatched junction bases: 5. CDR1 KGHSH and CDR2 LQKENI come from the germline V gene. The CDR3 consists of 15 residues.

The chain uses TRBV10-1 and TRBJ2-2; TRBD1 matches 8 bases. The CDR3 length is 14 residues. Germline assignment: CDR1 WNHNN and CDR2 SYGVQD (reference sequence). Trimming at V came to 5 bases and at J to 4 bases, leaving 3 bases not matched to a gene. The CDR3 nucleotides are TGCGCCAGCAGTTCGACAGGGGCCACCGGGGAGCTGTTTTTT. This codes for CASSSTGATGELFF.

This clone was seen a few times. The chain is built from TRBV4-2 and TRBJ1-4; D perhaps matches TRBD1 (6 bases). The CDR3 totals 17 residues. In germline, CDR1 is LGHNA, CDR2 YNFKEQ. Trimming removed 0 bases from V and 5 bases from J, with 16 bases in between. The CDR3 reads CASSQDPTGLRNEKLFF. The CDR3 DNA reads TGTGCCAGCAGCCAAGACCCCACAGGGTTAAGGAATGAAAAACTGTTTTTT.

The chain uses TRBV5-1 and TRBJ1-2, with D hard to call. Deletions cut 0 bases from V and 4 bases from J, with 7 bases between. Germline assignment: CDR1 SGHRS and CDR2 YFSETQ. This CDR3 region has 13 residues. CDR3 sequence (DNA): TGCGCCAGCAGCTTGGAGGCGACCTATGGCTACACCTTC. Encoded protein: CASSLEATYGYTF.

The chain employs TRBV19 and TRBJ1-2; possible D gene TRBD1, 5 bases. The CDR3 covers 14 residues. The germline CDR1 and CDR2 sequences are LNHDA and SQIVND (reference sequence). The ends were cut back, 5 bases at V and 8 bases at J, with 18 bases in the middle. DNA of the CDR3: TGTGCCAGTAGTTTCCTGGGAGGGGAAGACGGCTACACCTTC. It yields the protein CASSFLGGEDGYTF.

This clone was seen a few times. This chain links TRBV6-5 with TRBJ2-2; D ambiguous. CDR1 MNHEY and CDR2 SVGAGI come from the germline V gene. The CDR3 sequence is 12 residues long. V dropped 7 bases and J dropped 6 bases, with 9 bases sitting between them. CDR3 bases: TGTGCCAGCACCAACGAGGCCGGGGAGCTGTTTTTT. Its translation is CASTNEAGELFF.

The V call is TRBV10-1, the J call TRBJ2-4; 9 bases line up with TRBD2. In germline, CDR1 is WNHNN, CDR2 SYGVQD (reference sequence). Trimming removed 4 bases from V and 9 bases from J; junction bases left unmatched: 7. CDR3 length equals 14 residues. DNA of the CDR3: TGCGCCAGCAGTGCGGCGGGAGGGCCAAGCATTCAGTACTTC. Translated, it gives CASSAAGGPSIQYF.

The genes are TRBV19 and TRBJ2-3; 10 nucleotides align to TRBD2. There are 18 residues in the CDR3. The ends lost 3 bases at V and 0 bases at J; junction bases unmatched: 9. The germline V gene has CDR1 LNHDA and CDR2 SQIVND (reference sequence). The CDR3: CASSISSGSRPSTDTQYF. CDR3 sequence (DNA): TGTGCCAGTAGTATCTCTAGCGGGAGCCGACCTAGCACAGATACGCAGTATTTT.

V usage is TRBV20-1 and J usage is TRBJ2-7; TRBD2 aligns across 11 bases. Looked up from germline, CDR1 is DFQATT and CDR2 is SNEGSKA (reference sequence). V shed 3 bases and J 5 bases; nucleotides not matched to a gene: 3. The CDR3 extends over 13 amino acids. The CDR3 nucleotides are TGCAGTGCTAGTTCTAGCGGGAGGAACGAGCAGTACTTC. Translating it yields CSASSSGRNEQYF.

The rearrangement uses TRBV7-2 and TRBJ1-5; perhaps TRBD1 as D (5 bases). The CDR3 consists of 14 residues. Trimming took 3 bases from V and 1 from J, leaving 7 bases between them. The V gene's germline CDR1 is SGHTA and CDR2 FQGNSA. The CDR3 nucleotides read TGTGCCAGCAGCTTCCGGGACAGCAATCAGCCCCAGCATTTT. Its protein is CASSFRDSNQPQHF. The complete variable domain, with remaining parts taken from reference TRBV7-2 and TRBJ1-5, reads GAGVSQSPSNKVTEKGKDVELRCDPISGHTALYWYRQSLGQGLEFLIYFQGNSAPDKSGLPSDRFSAERTGGSVSTLTIQRTQQEDSAVYLCASSFRDSNQPQHFGDGTRLSIL.

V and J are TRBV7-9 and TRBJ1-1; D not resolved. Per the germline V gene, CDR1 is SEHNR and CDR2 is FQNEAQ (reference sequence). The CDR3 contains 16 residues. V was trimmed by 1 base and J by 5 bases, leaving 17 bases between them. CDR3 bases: TGTGCCAGCAGCTTAGGAGGCCGGGGTGGGAGTACTGAAGCTTTCTTT. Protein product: CASSLGGRGGSTEAFF.

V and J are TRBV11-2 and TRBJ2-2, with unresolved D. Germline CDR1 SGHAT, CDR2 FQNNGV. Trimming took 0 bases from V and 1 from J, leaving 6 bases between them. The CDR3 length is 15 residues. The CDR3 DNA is TGTGCCAGCAGCTTAGAACCGGTGAACACCGGGGAGCTGTTTTTT. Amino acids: CASSLEPVNTGELFF.

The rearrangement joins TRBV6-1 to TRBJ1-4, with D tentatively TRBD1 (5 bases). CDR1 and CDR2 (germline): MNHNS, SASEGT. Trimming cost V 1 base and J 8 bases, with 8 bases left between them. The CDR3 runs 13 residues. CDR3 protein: CASSEGRQEKLFF. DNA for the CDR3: TGTGCCAGCAGTGAAGGGCGACAGGAAAAACTGTTTTTT.

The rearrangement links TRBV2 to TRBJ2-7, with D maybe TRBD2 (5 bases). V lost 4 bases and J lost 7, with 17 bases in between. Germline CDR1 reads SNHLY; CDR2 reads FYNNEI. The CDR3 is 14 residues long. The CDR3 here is CASSVGLGRGEQYF. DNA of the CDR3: TGTGCCAGCAGTGTTGGGTTGGGCCGGGGAGAGCAGTACTTC. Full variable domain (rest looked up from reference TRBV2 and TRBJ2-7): EPEVTQTPSHQVTQMGQEVILRCVPISNHLYFYWYRQILGQKVEFLVSFYNNEISEKSEIFDDQFSVERPDGSNFTLKIRSTKLEDSAMYFCASSVGLGRGEQYFGPGTRLTVT.

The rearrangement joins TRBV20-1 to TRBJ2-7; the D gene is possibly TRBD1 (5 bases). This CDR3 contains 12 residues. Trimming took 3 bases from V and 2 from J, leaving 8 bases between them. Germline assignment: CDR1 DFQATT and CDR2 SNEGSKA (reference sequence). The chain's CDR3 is CSASQGTYEQYF. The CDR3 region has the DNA TGCAGTGCTAGTCAGGGAACCTACGAGCAGTACTTC.

The CDR3 region is CAWNHRTAKKPNYGYTF. Here the CDR3 DNA reads TGTGCCTGGAATCATCGGACAGCGAAAAAGCCGAACTATGGCTACACCTTC. The rearrangement links TRBV30 to TRBJ1-2, with a weak D call TRBD1 (6 bases). Looked up from germline, CDR1 is GTSNPN and CDR2 is SVGIG (reference sequence). V was clipped by 4 bases and J by 2 bases, with 23 bases between them. This CDR3 contains 17 residues.